This TCR beta chain came from a study of blood T cell repertoires in COVID-19. For the study at large: Collection of acute and convalescent COVID-19 samples took place in the United States, Italy and Spain.

Germline V gives CDR1 MNHEY, CDR2 SMNVEV (reference sequence). The length of the CDR3 is 15 residues. Trimming took 5 bases from V and 6 from J; bases not matched to a gene: 9. Source study methods: Estimation of nucleated cell counts relied on the amplification of reference gene primers. Clones were sequenced by immunoSEQ multiplex PCR, and TCRdb holds only the in-frame ones, with some missing. Clone size and the V and J calls come from that table; the DNA yielded D and trimming. The sample carries around 300,000 clones, about 90% recorded once. The receptor's source is a man in his late teens or twenties with active or convalescent COVID-19. Sequencing used peripheral blood. V and J are TRBV27 and TRBJ2-1, with 8 bases matching TRBD1. The CDR3 DNA reads as TGTGCCAGCAGTCAGAGGACAGGGTTGGGCAATGAGCAGTTCTTC. This sequence encodes CASSQRTGLGNEQFF.